This T cell receptor beta chain originates from a study of blood T cells in healthy people across ages. Study-wide results and caveats: Long-lived and aged donors differed, with more naive CD4+ cells and higher diversity in the long-lived. When one million T cells were used, diversity estimates were thought to be underestimates. Observed TCR beta diversity per million T cells went down as age went up. This fall followed a roughly linear course with age.

RNA extraction gave at least 5 micrograms of total RNA per sample. This clonotype was counted between two and nine times. Its antigen is still unknown. This CDR3 has 13 amino acids. CDR1 and CDR2 from the germline V gene are SGHDN and FVKESK. J lost 7 bases, V lost 3 bases, and 2 bases had no gene match. Combining a sample-barcoded 5' primer with a J-beta primer mix, a second PCR ran for about 6 to 12 cycles. MiXCR, applied by TCRdb to the 5' RACE reads, yields one record per CDR3 protein. The sample carries around 990,000 distinct CDR3 sequences, 35% to 40% recorded once. Sequencing was performed on blood. The sequence was obtained from a man between 18 and 35 years old in good health. The rearrangement joins TRBV14 to TRBJ2-1, with 8 bases lining up with TRBD1. The CDR3 here is CASSQWTGNEQFF. For the CDR3, the DNA is TGTGCCAGCAGCCAGTGGACAGGGAATGAGCAGTTCTTC.